These 32 T cell receptor beta chains were all obtained from the same sample, sequenced in a study of cytomegalovirus exposure and HLA in healthy donors. The assay was immunoSEQ multiplex PCR, and TCRdb's table has in-frame clones only and misses some. The table has 110,000 or so clones, roughly nine tenths seen once; the top ten hold around 4.5%. Sequenced sample: PBMCs. The receptor set was obtained from a man in his late teens or twenties in good health and CMV-seropositive.

This chain uses TRBV5-1 with TRBJ2-3; D gene ambiguous. V dropped 0 bases and J dropped 2 bases, with 7 bases sitting between them. CDR1 is SGHRS, CDR2 YFSETQ, per germline. The CDR3 runs 14 residues. This CDR3 is CASSLGQATDTQYF. As DNA, the CDR3 is TGCGCCAGCAGCTTGGGACAAGCCACAGATACGCAGTATTTT. The full variable domain, completed using reference TRBV5-1 and TRBJ2-3, is KAGVTQTPRYLIKTRGQQVTLSCSPISGHRSVSWYQQTPGQGLQFLFEYFSETQRNKGNFPGRFSGRQFSNSRSEMNVSTLELGDSALYLCASSLGQATDTQYFGPGTRLTVL.

This rearrangement joins TRBV7-2 to TRBJ1-3; 7 bases agree with TRBD1. The CDR3 loop spans 16 amino acids. Germline CDR1 is SGHTA and CDR2 is FQGNSA. V was clipped by 6 bases and J by 2 bases; unmatched bases: 10. CDR3 bases: TGTGCCAGCAGTCCCCGACAGGGTTCGACTGGAAACACCATATATTTT. Translating gives CASSPRQGSTGNTIYF.

The rearrangement uses TRBV10-2 and TRBJ2-7, with TRBD1 identical over 10 bases. Germline CDR1 and CDR2: WSHSY and SAAADI. The V segment lost 4 bases and the J segment 0 bases; nucleotides outside the gene matches: 6. The CDR3 is 16 residues long. The CDR3 bases are TGCGCCAGCAGTGGGGGACAGGGGCCTTACTCCTACGAGCAGTACTTC. As protein: CASSGGQGPYSYEQYF.

This clone was seen just once. This sequence joins TRBV28 and TRBJ2-1; 11 bases agree with TRBD1. Germline trimming cut 5 bases from V and 7 bases from J; bases unmatched to any gene: 10. This CDR3 has 16 amino acids. Germline V lookup: CDR1 MDHEN, CDR2 SYDVKM. CDR3 bases: TGTGCCAGCAGTCTCCCCGGACAGGGGGCGATAAATGAGCAGTTCTTC. Translating it yields CASSLPGQGAINEQFF.

This clone was seen just once. Additional DNA sequences in this sample encode the identical CDR3. This chain links TRBV5-4 with TRBJ2-7; 8 bases agree with TRBD1. This CDR3 is built from 14 residues. Germline assignment: CDR1 SGHNT and CDR2 YYREEE (reference sequence). Germline trimming cut 4 bases from V and 3 bases from J; bases unmatched to any gene: 6. The CDR3, as DNA: TGTGCCAGCAGCCCCGGGACAGGAGGCTACGAGCAGTACTTC. It codes for CASSPGTGGYEQYF.

The chain couples TRBV30 to TRBJ2-7; D is unresolved. Germline-derived CDR1 and CDR2 are GTSNPN and SVGIG (reference sequence). The CDR3 is made up of 13 amino acids. V gave up 5 bases and J gave up 3 bases, with 14 bases separating them. CDR3 nucleotides: TGTGCCTGGCGTCCCCAGGCAGGCTACGAGCAGTACTTC. Translating it yields CAWRPQAGYEQYF.

V and J are TRBV5-1 and TRBJ1-6; TRBD1 matches at 9 bases. CDR3 length equals 14 residues. V was pared by 5 bases and J by 13 bases, with 10 bases of the junction left unmatched. CDR1 and CDR2 from the germline V gene are SGHRS and YFSETQ. The CDR3 DNA reads as TGCGCCAGCAGGACTAGGACAGGGGAAAAGCCCCTCCACTTT. It translates to CASRTRTGEKPLHF.

The chain joins TRBV11-2 to TRBJ2-7; TRBD1 is a possible D gene (6 bases). V was cut by 5 bases and J by 3 bases, with 20 bases left in between. This CDR3 spans 16 amino acids. Per the germline V gene, CDR1 is SGHAT and CDR2 is FQNNGV. The CDR3 nucleotides are TGTGCCAGCAGCCCCCATAGACGACAGGAACGCTACGAGCAGTACTTC. It yields the protein CASSPHRRQERYEQYF. The variable domain in full, completed from reference TRBV11-2 and TRBJ2-7, reads EAGVAQSPRYKIIEKRQSVAFWCNPISGHATLYWYQQILGQGPKLLIQFQNNGVVDDSQLPKDRFSAERLKGVDSTLKIQPAKLEDSAVYLCASSPHRRQERYEQYFGPGTRLTVT.

The chain recombines TRBV27 with TRBJ1-5; TRBD1 matches at 9 bases. Germline values: CDR1 MNHEY, CDR2 SMNVEV (reference sequence). The ends lost 5 bases at V and 5 bases at J; junction bases unmatched: 10. The CDR3 is 16 amino acids. The CDR3 loop reads CASSPTGTGKYQPQHF. CDR3 DNA sequence: TGTGCCAGCAGTCCCACGGGGACAGGGAAATATCAGCCCCAGCATTTT.

This clone was found a few times. This sequence joins TRBV7-6 and TRBJ1-2; no clear D gene. The CDR3 totals 14 residues. Trimming removed 5 bases at V and 7 bases at J, with 17 bases between. CDR1 and CDR2 from the germline V gene are SGHVS and FNYEAQ. CDR3 in amino acids: CASSALPEGVGYTF. In DNA form, the CDR3 reads TGTGCCAGCAGCGCATTACCGGAGGGAGTTGGCTACACCTTC.

V is TRBV4-1 and J is TRBJ1-5; D may be TRBD1 (5 bases). CDR1 MGHRA and CDR2 YSYEKL come from the germline V gene. Trimming left V 4 bases short and J 5 bases short, with 12 bases between. The CDR3 is 14 amino acids. CDR3 residues: CASSPDTGYQPQHF. The DNA for the CDR3 is TGCGCCAGCAGCCCGGACACTGGGTATCAGCCCCAGCATTTT.

This chain uses TRBV19 with TRBJ2-6; TRBD1 aligns across 8 bases. CDR3 size: 16 residues. Germline V CDR1 and CDR2: LNHDA, SQIVND (reference sequence). The V and J ends lost 6 bases and 0 bases, in that order; junction bases with no gene match: 4. Here the CDR3 reads CASREQGGSGANVLTF. The CDR3 DNA is TGTGCCAGTAGGGAACAGGGGGGCTCTGGGGCCAACGTCCTGACTTTC.

The chain combines TRBV4-3 with TRBJ2-2; 7 nucleotides line up with TRBD2. Germline CDR1 LGHNA, CDR2 YSLEER. J lost 0 bases, V lost 3 bases, and 1 base had no gene match. The CDR3 covers 15 residues. CDR3 region: CASSQGLTNTGELFF. The CDR3 nucleotides are TGCGCCAGCAGCCAGGGACTAACGAACACCGGGGAGCTGTTTTTT.

This clone appeared a single time. The chain joins TRBV19 to TRBJ2-1; D might be TRBD2 (6 bases). Germline assignment: CDR1 LNHDA and CDR2 SQIVND (reference sequence). There are 14 residues in the CDR3. V gave up 1 base and J gave up 5 bases, with 9 bases separating them. The CDR3 DNA sequence: TGTGCCAGTAGTATAGCTCGCGGGGACAATGAGCAGTTCTTC. Translation: CASSIARGDNEQFF.

The chain combines TRBV7-2 with TRBJ1-1; 7 bases agree with TRBD1. The V gene's germline CDR1 is SGHTA and CDR2 FQGNSA. The V gene end was trimmed by 5 bases and the J gene end by 2 bases; junction bases not matched to a gene: 8. The CDR3 is 15 amino acids. CDR3 loop: CASSLTGEYNTEAFF. The CDR3 DNA reads as TGTGCCAGCAGCCTAACAGGGGAATATAACACTGAAGCTTTCTTT.

V usage is TRBV5-6 and J usage is TRBJ1-2, with 7 positions matching TRBD1. CDR3 length: 13 residues. With 2 bases clipped from V and 5 bases from J, the junction kept 3 bases outside the gene matches. From germline, CDR1 is SGHDT and CDR2 YYEEEE. The CDR3 sequence: CASSFTGEYGYTF. DNA for the CDR3: TGTGCCAGCAGCTTCACAGGGGAGTATGGCTACACCTTC. The full variable domain, rest sourced from reference TRBV5-6 and TRBJ1-2, is DAGVTQSPTHLIKTRGQQVTLRCSPKSGHDTVSWYQQALGQGPQFIFQYYEEEERQRGNFPDRFSGHQFPNYSSELNVNALLLGDSALYLCASSFTGEYGYTFGSGTRLTVV.

The chain carries TRBV7-9 and TRBJ1-1; possibly TRBD1 for D (6 bases). The length of the CDR3 is 14 residues. The germline CDR1 and CDR2 sequences are SEHNR and FQNEAQ (reference sequence). The V end was cut by 7 bases, the J end by 1 base, with 13 bases between. CDR3 loop: CASNALTGNTEAFF. The DNA of the CDR3 is TGTGCCAGCAACGCGCTGACAGGGAACACTGAAGCTTTCTTT.

V gene TRBV5-4 combines with J gene TRBJ2-3; D is perhaps TRBD2 (7 bases). The CDR3 covers 16 residues. Germline CDR1 SGHNT, CDR2 YYREEE (reference sequence). The germline V and J ends were trimmed by 1 base and 3 bases, with 15 bases remaining between them. The CDR3 is CASSLNGGARTDTQYF. CDR3 nucleotides: TGTGCCAGCAGCTTGAATGGGGGGGCCCGGACAGATACGCAGTATTTT.

The chain links TRBV7-6 to TRBJ2-7, with 11 bases aligning to TRBD2. The CDR3 length is 17 residues. Germline trimming cut 5 bases from V and 5 bases from J; bases unmatched to any gene: 14. The germline gives CDR1 SGHVS, CDR2 FNYEAQ. The CDR3: CASSSGLAGASFHEQYF. For the CDR3, the DNA is TGTGCCAGCAGCAGTGGACTAGCGGGCGCTTCCTTCCACGAGCAGTACTTC.

V is TRBV27 and J is TRBJ2-1; TRBD2 agrees at 7 bases. V lost 8 bases and J lost 8; bases outside the gene matches: 9. Per germline, CDR1 MNHEY and CDR2 SMNVEV (reference sequence). The CDR3 spans 13 residues. The chain's CDR3 is CASGLVGGHEQFF. The DNA for the CDR3 is TGTGCCAGCGGACTAGTGGGGGGTCATGAGCAGTTCTTC.

The chain is built from TRBV28 and TRBJ2-2; D might be TRBD1 (6 bases). The CDR3 sequence is 15 residues long. Per germline, CDR1 MDHEN and CDR2 SYDVKM. Trimming cost V 6 bases and J 7 bases, with 18 bases left between them. The CDR3 sequence: CASSPNYRASGELFF. CDR3 nucleotide sequence: TGTGCCAGCAGCCCGAACTACAGGGCGAGCGGGGAGCTGTTTTTT. The full variable domain, with the rest looked up from reference TRBV28 and TRBJ2-2, is DVKVTQSSRYLVKRTGEKVFLECVQDMDHENMFWYRQDPGLGLRLIYFSYDVKMKEKGDIPEGYSVSREKKERFSLILESASTNQTSMYLCASSPNYRASGELFFGEGSRLTVL.

V is TRBV5-6 and J is TRBJ1-1; 10 bases match TRBD1. Losses at the gene ends were 3 bases for V and 1 base for J; bases not matched to a gene: 3. Germline V lookup: CDR1 SGHDT, CDR2 YYEEEE. The CDR3 is 15 amino acids. CDR3 sequence reads: CASSSRDRGNTEAFF. The CDR3 DNA follows: TGTGCCAGCAGCTCCCGGGACAGGGGGAACACTGAAGCTTTCTTT.

CDR3 in DNA: TGTGCCAGCAGTAAACAGGCCAGAGATTCACCCCTCCACTTT. This gives the protein CASSKQARDSPLHF. The chain uses TRBV6-5 and TRBJ1-6, with D perhaps matching TRBD1 (5 bases). This CDR3 contains 14 residues. Germline V lookup: CDR1 MNHEY, CDR2 SVGAGI. The V and J ends lost 5 bases and 8 bases respectively, with 13 bases between them.

The genes are TRBV2 and TRBJ1-1, with a possible D match to TRBD1 (6 bases). From germline, CDR1 is SNHLY and CDR2 FYNNEI. Trimming shortened V by 6 bases and J by 1 base, and 15 bases separated the two germline ends. The CDR3 spans 15 residues. The CDR3 nucleotides are TGTGCCAGCAGCCCAGGACAGACTTGGAACACTGAAGCTTTCTTT. This codes for CASSPGQTWNTEAFF.

This clone appeared once. The chain joins TRBV5-1 to TRBJ2-5, with a tentative D call TRBD1 (6 bases). Per the germline V gene, CDR1 is SGHRS and CDR2 is YFSETQ. V shed 1 base and J shed 1 base, with 8 bases lying between them. There are 14 residues in the CDR3. The CDR3 sequence: CASSLTGIQETQYF. DNA of the CDR3: TGCGCCAGCAGCTTGACAGGGATCCAAGAGACCCAGTACTTC.

This chain links TRBV27 with TRBJ2-7; 7 nucleotides align to TRBD1. V shed 3 bases, J shed 3 bases, and the junction held 11 bases outside the gene matches. This CDR3 is built from 16 residues. Germline values: CDR1 MNHEY, CDR2 SMNVEV (reference sequence). The chain's CDR3 is CASSFLGQAAFYEQYF. CDR3 bases: TGTGCCAGCAGTTTTTTAGGACAGGCAGCCTTCTACGAGCAGTACTTC.

The rearrangement links TRBV6-5 to TRBJ1-2, with a tentative D call TRBD1 (6 bases). The CDR3 is made up of 14 amino acids. V lost 5 bases and J 3 bases, leaving 13 bases between the germline ends. Germline CDR1 reads MNHEY; CDR2 reads SVGAGI. The chain's CDR3 is CASSQGNIHYGYTF. The CDR3 coding sequence is TGTGCCAGCAGTCAGGGGAATATCCACTATGGCTACACCTTC.

The chain has TRBV10-1 and TRBJ2-7, with 10 nucleotides matching TRBD2. J was trimmed by 0 bases and V by 3 bases; bases with no gene match: 2. There are 15 residues in the CDR3. Germline CDR1 and CDR2: WNHNN and SYGVQD (reference sequence). Written as DNA, the CDR3 is TGCGCCAGCAGTGAAACTAGCGGGGCCTCCTACGAGCAGTACTTC. Residues: CASSETSGASYEQYF.

In nucleotides, the CDR3 is TGTGCCGCCGGGACAGGGGGCCGGAACACTGAAGCTTTCTTT. Translation: CAAGTGGRNTEAFF. This chain joins TRBV2 and TRBJ1-1, with 12 bases identical to TRBD1. Germline values: CDR1 SNHLY, CDR2 FYNNEI. This CDR3 contains 14 residues. The V segment lost 11 bases and the J segment 1 base; nucleotides outside the gene matches: 5.

In this sample, this clone turned up once. This chain joins TRBV7-8 and TRBJ2-3; perhaps TRBD2 as D (6 bases). Trimming removed 6 bases at V and 9 bases at J, with 16 bases between. The CDR3 has 13 residues. CDR1 and CDR2 from the germline V gene are SGHVS and FQNEAQ. The CDR3 spells CASRAGRVNTQYF. CDR3 DNA: TGTGCCAGCAGGGCCGGGAGAGTGAACACGCAGTATTTT.

CDR3 sequence: CASSYRDRGRFGNTIYF. CDR3 in DNA: TGTGCCAGCAGCTACCGGGACAGGGGGCGGTTTGGAAACACCATATATTTT. The V and J genes are TRBV5-6 and TRBJ1-3; 12 bases line up with TRBD1. CDR3 length equals 17 residues. V shed 3 bases and J 3 bases; nucleotides not matched to a gene: 7. Germline V gene lookup returns CDR1 SGHDT and CDR2 YYEEEE.

This clone showed up just once. The chain combines TRBV19 with TRBJ1-3, with TRBD1 as a possible D gene (5 bases). The germline V gene encodes CDR1 LNHDA and CDR2 SQIVND (reference sequence). The CDR3 contains 16 residues. With 3 bases removed from V and 0 bases from J, the gap between germline ends came to 12 bases. CDR3 residues: CASSIWDSSSGNTIYF. The CDR3, as DNA: TGTGCCAGTAGTATTTGGGACTCCAGCTCTGGAAACACCATATATTTT.